This T cell receptor (beta chain) derives from a study of patients and donors after allogeneic stem cell transplantation. TCRdb fed the RT-PCR reads into MiXCR, producing one record per CDR3 protein. The sample lists approximately 210,000 distinct CDR3 sequences, more than 35% seen once, with 33% in the top ten. CDR3 size: 13 residues. Trimming left V 3 bases short and J 0 bases short, with 5 bases between. The J gene is TRBJ1-2, the V gene TRBV12-3 or TRBV12-4; D unclear. The sequence came from a human donor who was either an allogeneic HSCT recipient or a stem cell or donor lymphocyte infusion donor (not recorded which). It is not recorded whose cells these are; they may come from a transplant donor. The sequenced sample consisted of blood, either unsorted or a sorted T cell fraction (not recorded which). DNA of the CDR3: TGTGCCAGCAGTTTGCAGCCTAACTATGGCTACACCTTC. Protein product: CASSLQPNYGYTF.